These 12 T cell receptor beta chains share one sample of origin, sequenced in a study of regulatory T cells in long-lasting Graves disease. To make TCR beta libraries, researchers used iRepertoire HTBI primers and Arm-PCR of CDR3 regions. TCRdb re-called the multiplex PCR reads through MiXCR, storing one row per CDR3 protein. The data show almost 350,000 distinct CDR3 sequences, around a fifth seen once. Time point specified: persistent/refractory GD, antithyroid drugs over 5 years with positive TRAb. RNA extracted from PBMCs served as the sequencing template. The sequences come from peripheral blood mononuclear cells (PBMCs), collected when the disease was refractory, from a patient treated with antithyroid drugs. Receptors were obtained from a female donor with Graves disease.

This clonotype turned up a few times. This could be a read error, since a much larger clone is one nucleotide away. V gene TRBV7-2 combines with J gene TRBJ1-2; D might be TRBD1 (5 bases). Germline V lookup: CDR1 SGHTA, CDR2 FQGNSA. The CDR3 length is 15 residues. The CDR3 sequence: CASSLGDRTIGGCTF. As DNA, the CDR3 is TGTGCCAGCAGCTTAGGGGACCGGACGATTGGTGGCTGCACCTTC.

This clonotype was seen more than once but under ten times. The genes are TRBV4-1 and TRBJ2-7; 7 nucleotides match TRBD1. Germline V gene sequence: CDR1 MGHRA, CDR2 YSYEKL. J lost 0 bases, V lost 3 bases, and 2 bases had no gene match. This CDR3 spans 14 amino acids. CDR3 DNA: TGCGCCAGCAGCCAGGGACAGTCCTCCTACGAGCAGTACTTC. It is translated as CASSQGQSSYEQYF.

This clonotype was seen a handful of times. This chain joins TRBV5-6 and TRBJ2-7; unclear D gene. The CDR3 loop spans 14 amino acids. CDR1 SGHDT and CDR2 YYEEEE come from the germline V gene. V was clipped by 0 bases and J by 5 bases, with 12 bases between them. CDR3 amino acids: CASSLGTHRDEQYF. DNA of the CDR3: TGTGCCAGCAGCTTGGGGACCCACCGGGACGAGCAGTACTTC. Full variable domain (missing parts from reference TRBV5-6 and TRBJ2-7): DAGVTQSPTHLIKTRGQQVTLRCSPKSGHDTVSWYQQALGQGPQFIFQYYEEEERQRGNFPDRFSGHQFPNYSSELNVNALLLGDSALYLCASSLGTHRDEQYFGPGTRLTVT.

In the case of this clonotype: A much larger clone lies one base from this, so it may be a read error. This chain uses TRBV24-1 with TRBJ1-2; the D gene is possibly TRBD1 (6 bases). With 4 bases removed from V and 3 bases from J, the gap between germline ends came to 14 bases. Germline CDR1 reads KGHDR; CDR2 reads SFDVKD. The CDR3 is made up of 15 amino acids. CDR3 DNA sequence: TGTGCCACCAGTGACCCTGGACAGAACGACTATGGCTACACCTTC. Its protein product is CATSDPGQNDYGYTF.

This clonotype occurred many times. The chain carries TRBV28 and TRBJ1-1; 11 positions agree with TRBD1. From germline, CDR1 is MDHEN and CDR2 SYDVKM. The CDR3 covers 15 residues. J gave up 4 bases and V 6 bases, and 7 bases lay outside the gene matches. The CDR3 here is CASRPRTGGPTEAFF. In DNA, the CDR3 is TGTGCCAGCAGACCTCGGACAGGGGGCCCCACTGAAGCTTTCTTT. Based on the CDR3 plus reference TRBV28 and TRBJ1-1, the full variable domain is DVKVTQSSRYLVKRTGEKVFLECVQDMDHENMFWYRQDPGLGLRLIYFSYDVKMKEKGDIPEGYSVSREKKERFSLILESASTNQTSMYLCASRPRTGGPTEAFFGQGTRLTVV.

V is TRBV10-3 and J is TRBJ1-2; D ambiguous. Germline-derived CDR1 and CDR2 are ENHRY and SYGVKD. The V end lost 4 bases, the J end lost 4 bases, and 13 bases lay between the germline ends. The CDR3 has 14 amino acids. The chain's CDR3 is CAISAPGLIYGYTF. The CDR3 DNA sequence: TGTGCCATCAGTGCCCCAGGACTTATCTATGGCTACACCTTC.

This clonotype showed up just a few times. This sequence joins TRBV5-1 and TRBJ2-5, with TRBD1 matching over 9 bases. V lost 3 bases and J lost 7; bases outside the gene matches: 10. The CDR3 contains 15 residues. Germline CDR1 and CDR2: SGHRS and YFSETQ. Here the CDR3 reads CASSSGQGTLTTQYF. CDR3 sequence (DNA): TGCGCCAGCAGCTCAGGACAGGGGACGCTTACGACCCAGTACTTC.

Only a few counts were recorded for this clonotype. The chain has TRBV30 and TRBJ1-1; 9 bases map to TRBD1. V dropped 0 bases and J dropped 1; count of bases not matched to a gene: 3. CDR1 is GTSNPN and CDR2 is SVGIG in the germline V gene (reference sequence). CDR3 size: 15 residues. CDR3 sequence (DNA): TGTGCCTGGAGTGTACAGGGGGCCTCGAACACTGAAGCTTTCTTT. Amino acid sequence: CAWSVQGASNTEAFF.

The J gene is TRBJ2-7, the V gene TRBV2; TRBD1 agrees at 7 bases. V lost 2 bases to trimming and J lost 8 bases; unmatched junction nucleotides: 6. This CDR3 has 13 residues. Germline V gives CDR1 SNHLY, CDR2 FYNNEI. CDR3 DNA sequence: TGTGCCAGCAGTGAAATACGACAGGGACAGCAGTACTTC. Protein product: CASSEIRQGQQYF.

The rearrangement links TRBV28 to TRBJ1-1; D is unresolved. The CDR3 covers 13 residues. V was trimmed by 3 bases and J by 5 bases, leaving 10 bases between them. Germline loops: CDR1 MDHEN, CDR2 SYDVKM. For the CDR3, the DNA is TGTGCCAGCAGTTTTATGGAGATGACTGAAGCTTTCTTT. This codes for CASSFMEMTEAFF.

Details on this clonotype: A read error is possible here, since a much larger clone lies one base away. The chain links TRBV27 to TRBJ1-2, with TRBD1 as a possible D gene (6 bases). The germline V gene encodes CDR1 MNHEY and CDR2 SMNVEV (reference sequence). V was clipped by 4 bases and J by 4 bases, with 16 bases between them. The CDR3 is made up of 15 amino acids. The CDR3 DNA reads TGTGCCAGCAGTTACTCCGGGGGACACTCCTATGGCTACACCTTC. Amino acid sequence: CASSYSGGHSYGYTF.

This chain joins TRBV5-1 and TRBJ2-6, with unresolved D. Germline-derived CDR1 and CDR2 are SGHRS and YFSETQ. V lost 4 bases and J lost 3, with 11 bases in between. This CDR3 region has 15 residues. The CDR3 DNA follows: TGCGCCAGCAGCCCAACTACCGTTGGGGCCAACGTCCTGACTTTC. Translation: CASSPTTVGANVLTF. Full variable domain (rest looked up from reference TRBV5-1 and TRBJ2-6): KAGVTQTPRYLIKTRGQQVTLSCSPISGHRSVSWYQQTPGQGLQFLFEYFSETQRNKGNFPGRFSGRQFSNSRSEMNVSTLELGDSALYLCASSPTTVGANVLTFGAGSRLTVL.